The clone carrying this T cell receptor beta chain appeared a single time. The CDR3 has 19 residues. The V gene end was trimmed by 0 bases and the J gene end by 3 bases; junction bases not matched to a gene: 10. The germline V gene encodes CDR1 MGHRA and CDR2 YSYEKL. In the study's own analysis: Scientists estimated how many nucleated cells there were by amplifying reference gene primers. The method was immunoSEQ multiplex PCR; TCRdb's version includes in-frame clones alone and lacks a portion of them. The DNA gave D and trimming, while V, J and clone size come from that table. Of some 150,000 clones listed, 84% are singletons. The data originate from a study of blood T cell repertoires in COVID-19. Study context: Acute and convalescent COVID-19 specimens originated in the United States, Italy and Spain. Sources were T cells, B-cell-depleted T cells, or PBMCs; the material itself was cDNA or gDNA.

The chain combines TRBV4-1 with TRBJ2-3; 12 bases agree with TRBD2. The material sequenced was peripheral blood. The TCR sequence derives from a human donor in a cohort sampled during active COVID-19. CDR3 sequence (DNA): TGCGCCAGCAGCCAAGAATACCTAGCGGGGGGGCCAGGGACAGATACGCAGTATTTT. This gives the protein CASSQEYLAGGPGTDTQYF.